Described below is a single TCR beta chain sequence and its context. There are many counts of this clonotype. What antigen it recognizes has not been identified. No clone much larger than this one lies a single base away; base qualities are absent. Taken with the paper, the label for time point translates to: newly diagnosed GD, antithyroid drugs for less than 3 months. For both TCR sequencing and RNA sequencing, RNA was extracted from PBMCs using TRIzol. The diagnosis of Graves' disease followed American Thyroid Association guidelines. Patients were recruited from an endocrinology department in Xi'an, China. From each patient, 7.5 to 9.5 milliliters of peripheral blood was collected into an EDTA anticoagulant tube. Ficoll Paque Plus density gradient separation was used to isolate PBMCs, and no further T cell sorting was done. An Agilent 2100 Bioanalyzer and agarose gel were used to assess RNA quality, and a NanoDrop 2000 was used to measure RNA concentration.

From the cysteine up to the phenylalanine, the CDR3 has a length of 15 residues. The entry retains the CDR3 DNA only, 45 bases that are in frame from base 1. Trimming accounts for 0 bases at V and 5 bases at J, while the number of junction bases matched to no gene is 5. Taken from the germline V gene, the CDR1 and CDR2 loops are SGHRS and YFSETQ. The method was multiplex PCR. The data were produced on an Illumina HiSeq 4000. To build TCR beta libraries, CDR3 regions were amplified by Arm-PCR using iRepertoire HTBI primers. Gel purification was performed on PCR products prior to sequencing. The study's own analysis went as follows. Gene usage analysis of CDR3 amino acid clonotypes relied on the 62 TRBV and 13 to 15 TRBJ segments identified across samples. Filtered high-quality paired reads were merged into contigs using COPE and FqMerger. BLAST was used to align contigs to IMGT TRBV, TRBD and TRBJ reference genes, with CDR3 defined following IMGT. Highly expanded clones were defined as clonotypes with a frequency above 0.1%. Shannon entropy served as the measure of repertoire diversity, while the Gini coefficient captured V-J evenness. A clonotype was considered public if more than one individual shared it. TCRdb itself trimmed the public reads at Q25 with fastp, ran MiXCR and retained productive beta chains. CDR3 protein duplicates are merged, each entry listing the most common genes and DNA. The V and J calls and clone size come from TCRdb's table, not from the authors' own analysis. The sample data list around 460,000 distinct CDR3 sequences, and about 15% of these were observed just once. The top ten clonotypes cover approximately 17% of the sample.

This specimen belongs to a study of regulatory T cells in long-lasting Graves disease (dated by TCRdb to 2020 to 2022). In terms of the full investigation: Newly diagnosed Graves' disease patients had taken antithyroid drugs for less than 3 months. Peripheral blood TCR sequencing and RNA sequencing compared persistent Graves' disease patients with newly diagnosed Graves' disease patients. The study was registered as a clinical trial and conducted in China. A total of around 35 samples underwent TCR sequencing, from around 13 patients with persistent Graves' disease and 20 or so patients with newly diagnosed Graves' disease. Study-wide conclusions, independent of this receptor: Persistent Graves' disease patients showed lower TCR Shannon entropy and fewer highly expanded clones than newly diagnosed patients, suggesting clonal expansion. Only the TCR beta chain was sequenced and analyzed. The authors acknowledged the small sample size as a limitation that may reduce accuracy. Preferential use of TRBV28, TRBJ1-2 and TRBJ2-5 was observed in persistent disease, whereas TRBV20-1 and TRBJ2-1 were favored in newly diagnosed disease. A larger number of public clonotypes was shared among persistent patients (approximately 3,000) than among newly diagnosed patients (roughly 980). Because the primary lesion, thyroid tissue, could not be accessed, the study looked at peripheral blood alone.

These same data were also listed under a study on T cells in Graves' hyperthyroidism and ophthalmopathy. The second paper states: Graves' hyperthyroidism was defined as stable when no progression to ophthalmopathy occurred over 18 months of follow-up. Hyperthyroidism patients were aged 18 to 65 years and newly diagnosed, with disease duration of less than 2 months. Exclusion was applied to patients with uncontrolled infections, other autoimmune diseases, pregnancy or lactation. Clinical symptoms, serum thyroxine and TRAb, thyroid ultrasound, and orbital computed tomography formed the basis for the diagnoses. For the first round of RT-PCR on the TCR CDR3, the HTBI primer set was used together with the Qiagen OneStep RT-PCR kit. Blood samples also contained most of the expanded thyroid clonotypes (frequency above 0.001), which suggests that blood repertoires may reflect thyroid immune responses. In cross-validation, a model built on a 13 V-J signature told ophthalmopathy apart from stable hyperthyroidism with 85% to 90% sensitivity and roughly 82% specificity, and in testing the same model reached 80%/75%. In validation, progression to ophthalmopathy was predicted by the model with around 70% sensitivity and 72% to 80% specificity, a median of approximately 7.1 months before onset. To identify distinguishing TCR V-J signatures, a discovery cohort of some 100 patients was used, comprising 43 with Graves' ophthalmopathy and 55 to 65 with stable Graves' hyperthyroidism. Whether ophthalmopathy could be predicted prospectively was tested in an independent validation cohort made up of some 20 hyperthyroidism patients plus 17 patients who later progressed to ophthalmopathy. The 80 to 100 discovery patients were randomly divided into training and test sets at a 7:3 ratio. Thyroid tissue and blood T-cell repertoires from about six Graves' hyperthyroidism patients were also compared in the study. Following sampling, methimazole starting at 30 mg daily was given to hyperthyroidism patients, and high-dose intravenous methylprednisolone was given to ophthalmopathy patients. The libraries were constructed in a second round of multiplex PCR and then size-selected and purified. Paired-end sequencing of the libraries was performed with 100 bp reads on an Illumina HiSeq2000. SOAPnuke was used to process the raw data, with reads discarded if the reads contained adapters or uncalled bases, had a mean Phred below 15, or lacked an exact constant-primer or identifier match. COPE v1.2.5 was used to merge high-quality paired reads, and clonotypes were defined as unique nucleotide sequences. MiTCR v1.1 was used to align clonotypes to the IMGT TRBV, TRBD and TRBJ reference segments. Analysis was restricted to V-J combinations with a frequency above 0.0001, which covered 99.2% of repertoires. The TCS score was defined as F50 (clonal expansion) divided by E x V (chaos), with BLOSUM62-based TCRdist calculated between CDR3 peptides within each V-J. Welch's t-statistics and random forest reduced 514 V-J features to 13, which were used in a naive Bayes classifier (R e1071). Sample size was not statistically predetermined, and blinding of investigators to group allocation was not performed. According to the paper, TCR Vbeta CDR3 sequencing was carried out on 135 peripheral blood samples, which came from 40 to 45 ophthalmopathy, approximately 78 hyperthyroidism and approximately 17 progressor patients.

The V and J segments used are TRBV5-1 and TRBJ2-1, and 7 junctional nucleotides match TRBD2. This TCR was recovered from a woman aged 45-65 years with Graves disease. Donor details come from another sample of the same person, matched by shared clones. The source was peripheral blood mononuclear cells (PBMCs), collected at new diagnosis, from a patient treated with antithyroid drugs. The nucleotides are TGCGCCAGCAGCTTGGTAGGGACTACCAACAATGAGCAGTTCTTC. This translates into CASSLVGTTNNEQFF.